These 5 T cell receptor beta chains were sequenced from one sample in a study of T cells in Graves' hyperthyroidism and ophthalmopathy. It was RNA transcripts that yielded the amplified TCR beta CDR3 regions. In the first-round RT-PCR of the TCR CDR3, the HTBI primer set was used. TCRdb redid the calling of the multiplex PCR reads with MiXCR, one entry per CDR3 protein. The sample shows under 700,000 distinct CDR3 sequences, over 15% of them seen only once. The sample comprised blood. Receptors originate from a woman aged 18-30 years with Graves' hyperthyroidism.

The rearrangement uses TRBV18 and TRBJ2-7, with 8 bases identical to TRBD1. V shed 4 bases, J shed 3 bases, and the junction held 5 bases outside the gene matches. The CDR3 has 14 residues. The germline CDR1 and CDR2 sequences are KGHSH and LQKENI. The CDR3 region is CASSQQGAIYEQYF. The CDR3 DNA is TGTGCCAGCTCACAGCAGGGGGCGATCTACGAGCAGTACTTC. Together with reference TRBV18 and TRBJ2-7, the CDR3 gives the full variable domain: NAGVMQNPRHLVRRRGQEARLRCSPMKGHSHVYWYRQLPEEGLKFMVYLQKENIIDESGMPKERFSAEFPKEGPSILRIQQVVRGDSAAYFCASSQQGAIYEQYFGPGTRLTVT.

In regard to this clonotype: A much larger clone is a single base away; this may be a read error. J is TRBJ2-7 and V is TRBV27; 15 nucleotides agree with TRBD2. The CDR3 length is 17 residues. The V segment lost 3 bases and the J segment 9 bases; nucleotides outside the gene matches: 12. Looked up from germline, CDR1 is MNHEY and CDR2 is SMNVEV (reference sequence). Written as DNA, the CDR3 is TGTGCCAGCAGTTTCCGTCCCGGGACTAGCGGGAGGTTTGGGCAGTACTTC. Translating it yields CASSFRPGTSGRFGQYF.

The chain employs TRBV27 and TRBJ2-4; D perhaps matches TRBD2 (5 bases). The CDR3 has 19 residues. V was trimmed by 0 bases and J by 1 base, leaving 19 bases between them. Germline V lookup: CDR1 MNHEY, CDR2 SMNVEV (reference sequence). CDR3 protein: CASSLSIIGKAAAKNIQYF. The CDR3 coding sequence is TGTGCCAGCAGTTTATCTATCATCGGTAAAGCGGCCGCCAAAAACATTCAGTACTTC.

Many counts were recorded for this clonotype. The genes are TRBV11-3 and TRBJ2-7; D gene unclear. The length of the CDR3 is 15 residues. Trimming removed 1 base at V and 0 bases at J, with 10 bases between. Germline V gives CDR1 SGHNT, CDR2 YENEEA. CDR3 protein: CASSLGASSSYEQYF. CDR3 DNA sequence: TGTGCCAGCAGCTTAGGAGCCAGCAGCTCCTACGAGCAGTACTTC.

This sequence joins TRBV24-1 and TRBJ2-1, with 9 bases identical to TRBD2. The CDR3 spans 15 residues. Germline CDR1 and CDR2: KGHDR and SFDVKD. Trimming cost V 1 base and J 6 bases; bases outside gene matches: 3. CDR3 residues: CATSDFVRGGNEQFF. Written as DNA, the CDR3 is TGTGCCACCAGTGATTTCGTGCGGGGGGGCAATGAGCAGTTCTTC.